The next 26 T cell receptor beta chains were all read from a single sample in a study of cytomegalovirus exposure and HLA in healthy donors. Profiled with immunoSEQ multiplex PCR; TCRdb holds only in-frame clones, not every one. The sample yields under 200,000 clones, approximately 78% seen once. Source material: PBMCs. Receptors were obtained from a woman aged 25 to 39 in good health and CMV-seronegative.

The count of this clone is one. The genes are TRBV2 and TRBJ1-1, with TRBD1 matching 8 bases. The CDR3 runs 12 residues. V lost 7 bases and J lost 6; bases outside the gene matches: 4. Germline CDR1 and CDR2: SNHLY and FYNNEI. DNA for the CDR3: TGTGCCAGCATGACAGGGGATTCTGAAGCTTTCTTT. This codes for CASMTGDSEAFF.

The chain combines TRBV11-2 with TRBJ2-4, with D uncertain. The CDR3 spans 16 residues. Germline-derived CDR1 and CDR2 are SGHAT and FQNNGV. Trimming pared 1 base from V and 3 bases from J, leaving 13 bases between. The CDR3 is CASSLVSLDVKNIQYF. The CDR3 DNA is TGTGCCAGCAGCTTAGTAAGCCTAGACGTCAAAAACATTCAGTACTTC.

The rearrangement links TRBV7-9 to TRBJ2-3, with 7 bases identical to TRBD1. This CDR3 is built from 13 residues. V lost 5 bases, J lost 6 bases, and 5 bases stayed unmatched. Per germline, CDR1 SEHNR and CDR2 FQNEAQ (reference sequence). The CDR3 bases are TGTGCCAGCAGCCCGACAGGGATCGATACGCAGTATTTT. It encodes CASSPTGIDTQYF.

J is TRBJ1-4 and V is TRBV5-1; 7 bases fit TRBD1. CDR3 length: 16 residues. Germline CDR1 reads SGHRS; CDR2 reads YFSETQ. Unmatched junction bases numbered 14, after V lost 7 bases and J lost 5 bases. The chain's CDR3 is CASGVSLGTVNEKLFF. The CDR3 DNA is TGCGCCAGCGGCGTCTCTTTGGGGACAGTAAATGAAAAACTGTTTTTT.

This clone appeared a few times. This CDR3 is also generated by other DNA sequences in the sample. In nucleotides, the CDR3 is TGTGCCTGGAGTGAAGGACAGGGTCACTATGGCTACACCTTC. It is translated as CAWSEGQGHYGYTF. The J gene is TRBJ1-2, the V gene TRBV30; 8 nucleotides match TRBD1. This CDR3 has 14 residues. Germline CDR1 is GTSNPN and CDR2 is SVGIG (reference sequence). After removal of 1 base from V and 3 bases from J, the junction contained 4 bases not matched to a gene.

V and J are TRBV4-2 and TRBJ2-1; 9 positions agree with TRBD2. Germline values: CDR1 LGHNA, CDR2 YNFKEQ. The CDR3 loop spans 18 amino acids. The junction had 6 bases not matched to a gene; V was cut back by 0 bases and J by 0 bases. CDR3 sequence: CASSQDLAGRNSYNEQFF. CDR3 bases: TGTGCCAGCAGCCAAGATCTAGCGGGAAGAAACTCCTACAATGAGCAGTTCTTC.

The V call is TRBV13, the J call TRBJ2-2, with 7 bases lining up with TRBD2. The CDR3 length is 16 residues. The J segment lost 4 bases and the V segment lost 1 base, leaving 6 bases of the junction unmatched. CDR1 is PRHDT, CDR2 FYEKMQ, per germline (reference sequence). The CDR3 is CASSLVGREGTGELFF. DNA of the CDR3: TGTGCCAGCAGCTTAGTTGGCAGGGAGGGCACCGGGGAGCTGTTTTTT. The full variable domain, its missing parts supplied by reference TRBV13 and TRBJ2-2, is AAGVIQSPRHLIKEKRETATLKCYPIPRHDTVYWYQQGPGQDPQFLISFYEKMQSDKGSIPDRFSAQQFSDYHSELNMSSLELGDSALYFCASSLVGREGTGELFFGEGSRLTVL.

This clone has just a few counts. The CDR3 sequence: CASSEGRRNQPQHF. In DNA, the CDR3 is TGTGCCAGCAGCGAGGGGAGGCGCAATCAGCCCCAGCATTTT. The genes are TRBV9 and TRBJ1-5; TRBD1 might be the D (5 bases). The V gene lost 3 bases and the J gene lost 2 bases, with 9 bases spanning the gap. Germline CDR1 SGDLS, CDR2 YYNGEE. This CDR3 comprises 14 residues. Full variable domain (remainder filled in from reference TRBV9 and TRBJ1-5): DSGVTQTPKHLITATGQRVTLRCSPRSGDLSVYWYQQSLDQGLQFLIQYYNGEERAKGNILERFSAQQFPDLHSELNLSSLELGDSALYFCASSEGRRNQPQHFGDGTRLSIL.

V is TRBV7-9 and J is TRBJ2-2, with TRBD1 matching over 10 bases. There are 16 residues in the CDR3. The V gene end was trimmed by 0 bases and the J gene end by 3 bases; junction bases not matched to a gene: 1. CDR1 is SEHNR and CDR2 is FQNEAQ in the germline V gene (reference sequence). The CDR3: CASSLAGTGDTGELFF. The CDR3 coding sequence is TGTGCCAGCAGCTTAGCCGGGACAGGGGACACCGGGGAGCTGTTTTTT.

The genes are TRBV4-1 and TRBJ1-2, with a weak D call TRBD1 (5 bases). V shed 4 bases and J shed 0 bases, with 15 bases lying between them. The CDR3 consists of 16 residues. Germline CDR1 and CDR2: MGHRA and YSYEKL. Here the CDR3 reads CASSPGPGQTNYGYTF. CDR3 sequence (DNA): TGCGCCAGCAGCCCCGGCCCCGGACAAACTAACTATGGCTACACCTTC.

This clone was seen just once. The chain employs TRBV2 and TRBJ2-5, with D tentatively TRBD2 (6 bases). The V gene's germline CDR1 is SNHLY and CDR2 FYNNEI. The V end lost 5 bases, the J end lost 4 bases, and 11 bases lay between the germline ends. The CDR3 extends over 13 amino acids. The CDR3 DNA reads as TGTGCCAGCAGTAGTTTGCGGGGAGAGACCCAGTACTTC. Its translation: CASSSLRGETQYF.

This sequence joins TRBV27 and TRBJ2-1; TRBD2 matches at 10 bases. The junction had 22 bases not matched to a gene; V was cut back by 1 base and J by 7 bases. This CDR3 region has 21 residues. Germline loops: CDR1 MNHEY, CDR2 SMNVEV (reference sequence). The CDR3 sequence: CASSLLGGLASSGRAGNEQFF. CDR3 in DNA: TGTGCCAGCAGTTTATTGGGGGGGCTGGCCTCGAGCGGGAGGGCGGGTAATGAGCAGTTCTTC.

Notes on this clone: One junction end disagrees with the germline gene, perhaps due to a read error. The chain joins TRBV20-1 to TRBJ2-5, with 10 bases matching TRBD2. The CDR3 is 11 residues long. CDR1 is DFQATT, CDR2 SNEGSKA, per germline (reference sequence). The CDR3 DNA follows: TGCAGTGCTAGGGGCGAGCGGGAGGGACACTTC. This sequence encodes CSARGEREGHF.

The chain carries TRBV18 and TRBJ1-3; TRBD1 matches at 10 bases. Germline CDR1 reads KGHSH; CDR2 reads LQKENI. V shed 2 bases, J shed 4 bases, and the junction held 2 bases outside the gene matches. The CDR3 runs to 15 residues. The CDR3 spells CASSPDRGPGNTIYF. The CDR3 coding sequence is TGTGCCAGCTCACCAGACAGGGGGCCAGGAAACACCATATATTTT.

J is TRBJ1-2 and V is TRBV6-5, with 7 bases lining up with TRBD1. CDR1 is MNHEY, CDR2 SVGAGI, per germline. Trimming cost V 8 bases and J 2 bases; bases outside gene matches: 11. CDR3 length: 15 residues. The CDR3 coding sequence is TGTGCCAGCTCCCTGCTAGGGGGCGAAAACTATGGCTACACCTTC. This gives the protein CASSLLGGENYGYTF.

The V gene is TRBV18, the J gene TRBJ2-4, with a weak D call TRBD1 (6 bases). Germline loops: CDR1 KGHSH, CDR2 LQKENI. The CDR3 loop spans 17 amino acids. The ends were cut back, 0 bases at V and 3 bases at J, with 15 bases in the middle. CDR3 DNA sequence: TGTGCCAGCTCACCACCTAGGGGGAATGGCGGCAAAAACATTCAGTACTTC. This translates into CASSPPRGNGGKNIQYF.

The rearrangement links TRBV11-2 to TRBJ1-1, with 7 bases fitting TRBD1. Germline V gene lookup returns CDR1 SGHAT and CDR2 FQNNGV. There are 14 residues in the CDR3. J was trimmed by 4 bases and V by 5 bases; bases with no gene match: 7. CDR3: CASSPDRVFTEAFF. CDR3 nucleotide sequence: TGTGCCAGCAGCCCCGACAGGGTTTTCACTGAAGCTTTCTTT.

This clone showed up many times. The V call is TRBV19, the J call TRBJ1-1; D not resolved. Germline V gene sequence: CDR1 LNHDA, CDR2 SQIVND (reference sequence). CDR3 length: 12 amino acids. V lost 10 bases to trimming and J lost 1 base, with 10 bases between them. The CDR3 sequence is CATAEGNTEAFF. The CDR3, as DNA: TGTGCCACCGCGGAGGGGAACACTGAAGCTTTCTTT.

The V and J genes are TRBV30 and TRBJ2-7, with 8 nucleotides matching TRBD1. V lost 4 bases, J lost 3 bases, and 8 bases stayed unmatched. Germline V gene data show CDR1 as GTSNPN and CDR2 as SVGIG (reference sequence). The CDR3 runs 14 residues. CDR3 protein: CAWNIRGRLYEQYF. CDR3 coding DNA: TGTGCCTGGAATATCAGGGGGCGTCTCTACGAGCAGTACTTC.

The rearrangement joins TRBV4-1 to TRBJ2-4, with D perhaps matching TRBD1 (6 bases). This CDR3 contains 14 residues. In germline, CDR1 is MGHRA, CDR2 YSYEKL. Trimming stripped 1 base from V and 8 bases from J, with 12 bases between. The CDR3 DNA is TGCGCCAGCAGCCAAGCTCCAAACAGGGACATTCAGTACTTC. It encodes CASSQAPNRDIQYF.

V gene TRBV5-1 combines with J gene TRBJ2-1; TRBD2 matches 15 bases. Germline V gives CDR1 SGHRS, CDR2 YFSETQ. Trimming cost V 1 base and J 6 bases; bases outside gene matches: 8. The CDR3 is 18 residues long. The CDR3 coding sequence is TGCGCCAGCAGCTTGTCACCCGGGACTAGCGGGAGGATCAATGAGCAGTTCTTC. This translates into CASSLSPGTSGRINEQFF.

This chain joins TRBV7-8 and TRBJ1-2; TRBD1 matches at 7 bases. The V segment lost 3 bases and the J segment 0 bases; nucleotides outside the gene matches: 1. The CDR3 is 14 amino acids. Germline CDR1 SGHVS, CDR2 FQNEAQ. This CDR3 is CASSLTGSNYGYTF. DNA for the CDR3: TGTGCCAGCAGCTTGACAGGGTCTAACTATGGCTACACCTTC.

This clone was counted a single time. The chain links TRBV28 to TRBJ1-1; D is ambiguous. Trimming took off 6 bases at V and 10 bases at J, with 18 bases between the two ends. Germline CDR1 reads MDHEN; CDR2 reads SYDVKM. The CDR3 has 13 amino acids. The CDR3 region is CASRAARPVRAFF. The CDR3 nucleotides read TGTGCCAGCAGGGCGGCGCGGCCAGTACGAGCTTTCTTT. The full variable domain, with the rest looked up from reference TRBV28 and TRBJ1-1, is DVKVTQSSRYLVKRTGEKVFLECVQDMDHENMFWYRQDPGLGLRLIYFSYDVKMKEKGDIPEGYSVSREKKERFSLILESASTNQTSMYLCASRAARPVRAFFGQGTRLTVV.

This sequence joins TRBV30 and TRBJ1-6, with 8 positions matching TRBD1. There are 14 residues in the CDR3. The ends lost 1 base at V and 6 bases at J; junction bases unmatched: 2. Germline CDR1 and CDR2: GTSNPN and SVGIG (reference sequence). The CDR3 loop reads CAWSGQGFNSPLHF. As DNA, the CDR3 is TGTGCCTGGAGTGGACAGGGGTTTAATTCACCCCTCCACTTT.

The rearrangement links TRBV9 to TRBJ1-2; possibly TRBD1 for D (5 bases). The ends were cut back, 4 bases at V and 8 bases at J, with 27 bases in the middle. This CDR3 region has 17 residues. The germline CDR1 and CDR2 sequences are SGDLS and YYNGEE. This chain's CDR3 is CASSSGGRVKFPWGYTF. CDR3 DNA: TGTGCCAGCAGCTCAGGTGGCAGGGTAAAATTTCCTTGGGGCTACACCTTC.

The V call is TRBV5-4, the J call TRBJ2-7; a possible D gene is TRBD1 (5 bases). V lost 4 bases, J lost 6 bases, and 8 bases lay in between. The CDR3 length is 11 residues. Germline-derived CDR1 and CDR2 are SGHNT and YYREEE (reference sequence). The chain's CDR3 is CASSLRGEQYF. CDR3 coding DNA: TGTGCCAGCAGCCTAAGGGGCGAGCAGTACTTC.